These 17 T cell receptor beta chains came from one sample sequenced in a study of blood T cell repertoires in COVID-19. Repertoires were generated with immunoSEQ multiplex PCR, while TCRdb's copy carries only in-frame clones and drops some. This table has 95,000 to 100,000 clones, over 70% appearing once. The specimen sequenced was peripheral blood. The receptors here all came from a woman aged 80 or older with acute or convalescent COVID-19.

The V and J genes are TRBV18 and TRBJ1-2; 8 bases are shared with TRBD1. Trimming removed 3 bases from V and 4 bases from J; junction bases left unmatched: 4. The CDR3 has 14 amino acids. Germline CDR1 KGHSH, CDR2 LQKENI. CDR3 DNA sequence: TGTGCCAGCTCACCGATGACAGGGGCCTATGGCTACACCTTC. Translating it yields CASSPMTGAYGYTF.

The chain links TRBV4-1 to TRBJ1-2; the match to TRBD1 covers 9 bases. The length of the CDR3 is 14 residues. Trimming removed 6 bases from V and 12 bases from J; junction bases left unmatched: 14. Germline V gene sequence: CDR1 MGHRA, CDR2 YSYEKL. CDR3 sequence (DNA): TGCGCCAGCAGAAAGACAGGGGGAAAAGATGGGAACACCTTC. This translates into CASRKTGGKDGNTF.

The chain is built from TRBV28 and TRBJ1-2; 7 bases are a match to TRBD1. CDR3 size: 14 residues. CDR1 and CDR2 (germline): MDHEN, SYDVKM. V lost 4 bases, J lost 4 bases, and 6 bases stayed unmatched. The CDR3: CASSSQTGIYGYTF. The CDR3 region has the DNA TGTGCCAGCAGTTCTCAGACAGGGATCTATGGCTACACCTTC.

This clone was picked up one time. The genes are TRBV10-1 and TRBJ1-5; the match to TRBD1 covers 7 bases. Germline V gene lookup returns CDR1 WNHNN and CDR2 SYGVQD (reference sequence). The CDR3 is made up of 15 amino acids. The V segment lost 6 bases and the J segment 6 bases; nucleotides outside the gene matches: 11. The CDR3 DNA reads TGCGCCAGCAGCTTAGGGTCAGGGGGATTTCAGCCCCAGCATTTT. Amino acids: CASSLGSGGFQPQHF.

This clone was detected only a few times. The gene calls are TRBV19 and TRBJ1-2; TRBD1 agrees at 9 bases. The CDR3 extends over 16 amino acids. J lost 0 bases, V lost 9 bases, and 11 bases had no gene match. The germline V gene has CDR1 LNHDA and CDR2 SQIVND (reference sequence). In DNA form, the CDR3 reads TGTGCCAGCTCCCCCACCGGGACAGGGTCTAACTATGGCTACACCTTC. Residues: CASSPTGTGSNYGYTF.

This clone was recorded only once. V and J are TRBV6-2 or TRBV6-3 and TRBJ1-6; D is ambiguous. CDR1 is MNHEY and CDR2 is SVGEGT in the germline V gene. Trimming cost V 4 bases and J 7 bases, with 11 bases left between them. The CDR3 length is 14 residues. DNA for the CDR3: TGTGCCAGCAGTTCCCCGGGTGAAAATTCACCCCTCCACTTT. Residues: CASSSPGENSPLHF.

The CDR3 DNA is TGTGCCAGTAGAAAGGGACAGAGAGGCTCCTATGGCTACACCTTC. This encodes CASRKGQRGSYGYTF. The chain has TRBV19 and TRBJ1-2; the match to TRBD1 covers 7 bases. Germline CDR1 LNHDA, CDR2 SQIVND (reference sequence). This CDR3 region has 15 residues. V lost 6 bases and J lost 4; bases outside the gene matches: 11.

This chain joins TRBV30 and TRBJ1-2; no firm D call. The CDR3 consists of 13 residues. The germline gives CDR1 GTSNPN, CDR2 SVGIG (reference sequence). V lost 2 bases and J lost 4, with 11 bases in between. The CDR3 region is CAWSLQNRYGYTF. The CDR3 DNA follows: TGTGCCTGGAGTCTGCAGAACCGCTATGGCTACACCTTC.

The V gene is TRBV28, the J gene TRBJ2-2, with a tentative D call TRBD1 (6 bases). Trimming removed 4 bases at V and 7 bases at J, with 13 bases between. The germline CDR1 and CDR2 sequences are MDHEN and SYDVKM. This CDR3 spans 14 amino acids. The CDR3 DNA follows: TGTGCCAGCAGTTCCAGCAGGGGATTCGGGGAGCTGTTTTTT. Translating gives CASSSSRGFGELFF.

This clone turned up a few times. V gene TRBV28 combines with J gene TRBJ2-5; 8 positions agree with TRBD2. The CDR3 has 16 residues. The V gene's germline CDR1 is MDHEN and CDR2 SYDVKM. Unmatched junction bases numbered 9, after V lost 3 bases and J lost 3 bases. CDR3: CASSFPPGLVEETQYF. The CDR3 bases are TGTGCCAGCAGTTTCCCTCCGGGACTAGTCGAAGAGACCCAGTACTTC.

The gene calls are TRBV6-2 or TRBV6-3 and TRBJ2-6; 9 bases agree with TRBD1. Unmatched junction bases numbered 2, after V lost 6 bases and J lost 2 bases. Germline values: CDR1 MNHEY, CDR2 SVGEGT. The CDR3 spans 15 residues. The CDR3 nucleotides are TGTGCCAGCAGCACAGGGGGCGCTGGGGCCAACGTCCTGACTTTC. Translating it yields CASSTGGAGANVLTF.

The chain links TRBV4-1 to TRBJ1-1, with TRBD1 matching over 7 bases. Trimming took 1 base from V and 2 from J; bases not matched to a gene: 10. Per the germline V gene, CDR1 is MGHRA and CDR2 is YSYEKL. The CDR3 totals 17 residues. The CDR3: CASSQAGTGQLNTEAFF. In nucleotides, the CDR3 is TGCGCCAGCAGCCAAGCGGGGACGGGACAGCTAAACACTGAAGCTTTCTTT.

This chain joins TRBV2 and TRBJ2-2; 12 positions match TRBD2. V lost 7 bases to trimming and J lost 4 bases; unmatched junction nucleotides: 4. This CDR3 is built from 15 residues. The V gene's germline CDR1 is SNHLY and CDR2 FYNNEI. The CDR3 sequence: CASNLAGGPTGELFF. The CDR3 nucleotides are TGTGCCAGCAACCTAGCGGGGGGGCCCACCGGGGAGCTGTTTTTT.

The CDR3 nucleotides read TGCGCCAGCAGCGGAGACGGCACTTACAAGGGGATGGCTGAAGCTTTCTTT. Its protein is CASSGDGTYKGMAEAFF. This chain connects TRBV4-1 to TRBJ1-1; a weak D match, TRBD1 (5 bases). Germline V gene sequence: CDR1 MGHRA, CDR2 YSYEKL. Trimming shortened V by 5 bases and J by 6 bases, and 25 bases separated the two germline ends. The CDR3 sequence is 17 residues long.

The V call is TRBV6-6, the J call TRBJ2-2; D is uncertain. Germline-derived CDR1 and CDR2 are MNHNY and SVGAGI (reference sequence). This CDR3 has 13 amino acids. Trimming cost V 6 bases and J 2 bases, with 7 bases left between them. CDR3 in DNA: TGTGCCAGCAGCACTCTTAACACCGGGGAGCTGTTTTTT. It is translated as CASSTLNTGELFF.

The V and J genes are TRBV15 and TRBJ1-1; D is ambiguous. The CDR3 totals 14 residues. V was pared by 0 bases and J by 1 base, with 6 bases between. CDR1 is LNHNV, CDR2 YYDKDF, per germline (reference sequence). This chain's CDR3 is CATSRDRGNTEAFF. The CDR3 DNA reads TGTGCCACCAGCAGAGATCGGGGGAACACTGAAGCTTTCTTT.

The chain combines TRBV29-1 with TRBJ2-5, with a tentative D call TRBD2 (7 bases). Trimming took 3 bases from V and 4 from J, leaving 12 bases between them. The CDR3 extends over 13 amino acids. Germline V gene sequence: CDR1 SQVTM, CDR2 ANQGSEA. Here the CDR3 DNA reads TGCAGCGTTGAGGAAGGGGGGGCAGAGACCCAGTACTTC. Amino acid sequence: CSVEEGGAETQYF.